This TCR beta chain was documented in a study of preoperative IRX-2 immunotherapy in early breast cancer. Assay used: immunoSEQ multiplex PCR; TCRdb lists only in-frame clones, some missing. The top ten hold about 16% of the sample, which has roughly 25,000 clones, around 95% seen once. Germline CDR1 reads MGHRA; CDR2 reads YSYEKL. V lost 5 bases to trimming and J lost 5 bases; unmatched junction nucleotides: 9. This CDR3 has 15 residues. Stated treatment: preoperative locoregional IRX-2 cytokine immunotherapy. Preoperative locoregional IRX-2 cytokine immunotherapy was tested in the phase Ib source study.

The sample consisted of tumor tissue, taken after IRX-2 immunotherapy. The receptor comes from a human donor with breast cancer. The chain employs TRBV4-1 and TRBJ2-5, with TRBD2 matching over 9 bases. CDR3 DNA: TGCGCCAGCAGCAGATCCGGGACTAGCTTTGAGACCCAGTACTTC. Amino acids: CASSRSGTSFETQYF.